This is a list of T cell receptor beta chains from one sample in a study of blood T cell repertoires in COVID-19. The method was immunoSEQ multiplex PCR; TCRdb's version includes in-frame clones alone and lacks a portion of them. The repertoire consists of under 75,000 clones, with roughly three quarters occurring once and the leading ten covering around 16%. Material: peripheral blood. Every receptor here comes from a man at least 80 years old with acute or convalescent COVID-19. Each CDR3 is given with its conserved first and last residue. A D gene is named only where the DNA matches it firmly. The size entry is marked missing in some rows and otherwise reads once, few, many or a size class.

abundance	d_gene	len	v_gene	j_gene	CDR3nt	CDR3aa
-	-	13	TRBV5-5	TRBJ2-7	TGTGCCAGCAGCTTGTGGGCAGTTGTCGAGCAGTACTTC	CASSLWAVVEQYF
-	TRBD1	14	TRBV7-2	TRBJ1-1	TGTGCCAGCAGCCGTGGACAGGAGAACACTGAAGCTTTCTTT	CASSRGQENTEAFF
-	-	11	TRBV30	TRBJ1-1	TGTGCCTGGACTCGACTGGAGGAAGCTTTCTTT	CAWTRLEEAFF
-	-	13	TRBV2	TRBJ2-2	TGTGCCAGCAGGTCGACAGCGACCGGGGAGCTGTTTTTT	CASRSTATGELFF
-	-	14	TRBV2	TRBJ1-1	TGTGCCAGCAATTTCGCGGGGGGTGACACTGAAGCTTTCTTT	CASNFAGGDTEAFF
once	-	13	TRBV10-3	TRBJ1-3	TGTGCCACCCAGGCAGTATCTGGAAACACCATATATTTT	CATQAVSGNTIYF
few	-	16	TRBV19	TRBJ1-6	TGTGCCAGTAGTATAAAAACGACGGTTCTAGGATCACCCCTCCACTTT	CASSIKTTVLGSPLHF
-	TRBD1	15	TRBV7-2	TRBJ1-5	TGTGCCAGCAGCTTTAAGACAGGGGGCCCGCAGCCCCAGCATTTT	CASSFKTGGPQPQHF
-	TRBD1	21	TRBV6-2/TRBV6-3	TRBJ1-5	TGTGCCAGCAGTTACGATCGGACAGGGGACCCACACCCCTATAGCAATCAGCCCCAGCATTTT	CASSYDRTGDPHPYSNQPQHF
-	-	13	TRBV6-6	TRBJ1-3	TGTGCCAGCAGTTCCCGACAGGTCGAAGGTGTATATTTT	CASSSRQVEGVYF
once	-	13	TRBV2	TRBJ1-3	TGTGCCAGCAGTGTACAAGTGGGAAACACCATATATTTT	CASSVQVGNTIYF
few	-	14	TRBV6-2/TRBV6-3	TRBJ1-6	TGTGCCAGCAGCCCACAGGGTTCCAGTTCACCCCTCCACTTT	CASSPQGSSSPLHF
-	-	14	TRBV7-3	TRBJ2-1	TGTGCCAGCAGCTTATTGGCATCCTACAATGAGCAGTTCTTC	CASSLLASYNEQFF
-	TRBD2	16	TRBV10-3	TRBJ2-7	TGTGCCATCAGTGTGCCAAGCGGGGATGGAACCTACGAGCAGTACTTC	CAISVPSGDGTYEQYF